One and the same sample provided the 30 T cell receptor beta chains below, sequenced in a study of shared clonotypes between healthy human individuals. Sequencing was performed with immunoSEQ multiplex PCR; in TCRdb, only in-frame clones are kept and a portion is missing. The data show about a million clones, about three quarters seen once. Material for sequencing was memory CD4+ T cells sorted from blood. Subset given: CD45RA-negative fraction. Receptors were obtained from a man aged 18 to 30 in good health.

The chain recombines TRBV5-1 with TRBJ2-7, with 7 positions matching TRBD2. The CDR3 has 16 amino acids. The germline gives CDR1 SGHRS, CDR2 YFSETQ. J lost 0 bases, V lost 0 bases, and 6 bases had no gene match. CDR3 in DNA: TGCGCCAGCAGCTTGGAAGCGGGGACGCCCTCCTACGAGCAGTACTTC. Encoded protein: CASSLEAGTPSYEQYF.

The J gene is TRBJ2-3, the V gene TRBV30; no clear D gene. The CDR3 is made up of 16 amino acids. Germline V gene data show CDR1 as GTSNPN and CDR2 as SVGIG (reference sequence). V was clipped by 2 bases and J by 3 bases, with 18 bases between them. Here the CDR3 reads CAWSPTQRKLTDTQYF. The CDR3 nucleotides are TGTGCCTGGAGTCCGACCCAGAGGAAACTTACAGATACGCAGTATTTT. Drawing the rest from reference TRBV30 and TRBJ2-3, the complete variable domain is SQTIHQWPATLVQPVGSPLSLECTVEGTSNPNLYWYRQAAGRGLQLLFYSVGIGQISSEVPQNLSASRPQDRQFILSSKKLLLSDSGFYLCAWSPTQRKLTDTQYFGPGTRLTVL.

V usage is TRBV5-6 and J usage is TRBJ2-5; a weak D match, TRBD2 (6 bases). Trimming took 0 bases from V and 7 from J, leaving 13 bases between them. CDR1 is SGHDT, CDR2 YYEEEE, per germline. The CDR3 extends over 14 amino acids. The CDR3 reads CASSLGQRVVTQYF. The CDR3 DNA is TGTGCCAGCAGCTTGGGACAGCGGGTTGTGACCCAGTACTTC.

This clone was recorded once. V is TRBV5-5 and J is TRBJ1-1, with D perhaps matching TRBD1 (6 bases). The germline V and J ends were trimmed by 2 bases and 0 bases, with 11 bases remaining between them. Germline values: CDR1 SGHKS, CDR2 YYEKEE (reference sequence). The CDR3 spans 15 residues. The CDR3 loop is CASSLLDRLNTEAFF. Written as DNA, the CDR3 is TGTGCCAGCAGCTTACTAGACAGGTTGAACACTGAAGCTTTCTTT.

The chain combines TRBV14 with TRBJ1-2; TRBD1 is a possible D gene (5 bases). The CDR3 contains 13 residues. CDR1 and CDR2 (germline): SGHDN, FVKESK. V was shortened by 4 bases and J by 6 bases, with 12 bases between the two germline ends. The chain's CDR3 is CASSRFGTDGYTF. In DNA, the CDR3 is TGTGCCAGCAGCCGCTTCGGGACGGATGGCTACACCTTC.

This clone occurred once. The chain combines TRBV5-4 with TRBJ2-6; D possibly uses TRBD1 or TRBD2 (7 bases each). Germline V CDR1 and CDR2: SGHNT, YYREEE (reference sequence). Deletions cut 4 bases from V and 2 bases from J, with 16 bases between. This CDR3 contains 17 residues. The DNA of the CDR3 is TGTGCCAGCAGCCCGTGGGGAGGGGGCGCTGGGGCCAACGTCCTGACTTTC. Translation: CASSPWGGGAGANVLTF.

The chain is built from TRBV19 and TRBJ2-5; either TRBD1 or TRBD2 may fit D (5 bases each). With 3 bases removed from V and 7 bases from J, the gap between germline ends came to 12 bases. Germline V gene sequence: CDR1 LNHDA, CDR2 SQIVND (reference sequence). This CDR3 is 13 amino acids long. The CDR3 region has the DNA TGTGCCAGTAGTATCCGGGCAGGGAGGACCCAGTACTTC. Translated, it gives CASSIRAGRTQYF.

A remark on this clone: The sample contains more than one DNA sequence encoding this CDR3. The chain combines TRBV7-9 with TRBJ1-5; the D is unclear. Germline V gives CDR1 SEHNR, CDR2 FQNEAQ (reference sequence). Between the trimmed V and J ends, which lost 3 bases and 4 bases, there was a span of 10 bases. CDR3 length: 14 amino acids. The CDR3 sequence: CASSLVGINQPQHF. Written as DNA, the CDR3 is TGTGCCAGCAGCTTGGTAGGAATTAATCAGCCCCAGCATTTT.

This chain connects TRBV19 to TRBJ2-3, with 8 bases matching TRBD2. V lost 6 bases, J lost 6 bases, and 8 bases stayed unmatched. The CDR3 is 14 amino acids. The germline CDR1 and CDR2 sequences are LNHDA and SQIVND (reference sequence). CDR3 in amino acids: CASSGRARSDTQYF. CDR3 nucleotide sequence: TGTGCCAGTAGCGGGAGGGCCAGGTCGGATACGCAGTATTTT.

The CDR3 DNA follows: TGTGCCACCAGCGTTGACGGCCCCCCTAATGAAAAACTGTTTTTT. This codes for CATSVDGPPNEKLFF. The chain couples TRBV15 to TRBJ1-4, with no clear D. V gave up 5 bases and J gave up 3 bases, with 13 bases separating them. The CDR3 sequence is 15 residues long. From germline, CDR1 is LNHNV and CDR2 YYDKDF (reference sequence).

This rearrangement joins TRBV20-1 to TRBJ2-7; D is unresolved. The V end was cut by 6 bases, the J end by 4 bases, with 10 bases between. Per germline, CDR1 DFQATT and CDR2 SNEGSKA (reference sequence). The CDR3 is 11 residues long. The CDR3 DNA is TGCAGTGCCTCTCGCGATTACGAGCAGTACTTC. This codes for CSASRDYEQYF.

This chain joins TRBV19 and TRBJ2-5; D gene ambiguous. V was trimmed by 6 bases and J by 1 base, leaving 3 bases between them. From germline, CDR1 is LNHDA and CDR2 SQIVND (reference sequence). The CDR3 has 11 amino acids. This chain's CDR3 is CASRGQETQYF. CDR3 DNA: TGTGCCAGTAGGGGCCAAGAGACCCAGTACTTC. Filled out from reference TRBV19 and TRBJ2-5, the complete variable domain reads DGGITQSPKYLFRKEGQNVTLSCEQNLNHDAMYWYRQDPGQGLRLIYYSQIVNDFQKGDIAEGYSVSREKKESFPLTVTSAQKNPTAFYLCASRGQETQYFGPGTRLLVL.

The J gene is TRBJ1-2, the V gene TRBV5-1; 8 nucleotides align to TRBD1. The CDR3 extends over 18 amino acids. CDR1 is SGHRS and CDR2 is YFSETQ in the germline V gene. The J segment lost 5 bases and the V segment lost 2 bases, leaving 17 bases of the junction unmatched. CDR3 coding DNA: TGCGCCAGCAGCTTTACCCCCTCGACAGGGGCTCTCGGGTATGGCTACACCTTC. Residues: CASSFTPSTGALGYGYTF.

This clone showed up just once. The CDR3 sequence: CASSPLAEQETQYF. Here the CDR3 DNA reads TGTGCCAGCAGTCCACTAGCCGAACAAGAGACCCAGTACTTC. The rearrangement uses TRBV6-6 and TRBJ2-5, with D possibly TRBD2 on 6 matching bases. This CDR3 comprises 14 residues. The germline gives CDR1 MNHNY, CDR2 SVGAGI (reference sequence). V shed 5 bases and J shed 2 bases, with 12 bases lying between them.

This clone showed up just a few times. Distinct nucleotide sequences in the sample also encode this CDR3. The chain joins TRBV7-2 to TRBJ2-3; D unclear. The CDR3 runs to 15 residues. The ends were cut back, 1 base at V and 0 bases at J, with 8 bases in the middle. Germline lookup yields CDR1 SGHTA and CDR2 FQGNSA. CDR3 protein: CASSLDGLSTDTQYF. The CDR3 nucleotides read TGTGCCAGCAGCTTAGATGGCCTGAGCACAGATACGCAGTATTTT.

The genes are TRBV30 and TRBJ2-5, with a possible D match to TRBD1 (6 bases). CDR1 and CDR2 (germline): GTSNPN, SVGIG (reference sequence). The CDR3 totals 12 residues. V gave up 1 base and J gave up 10 bases, with 13 bases separating them. This CDR3 is CAWSEPLGGQYF. CDR3 bases: TGTGCCTGGAGTGAACCACTAGGGGGCCAGTACTTC.

This clone was recorded once. This chain connects TRBV11-3 to TRBJ2-3, with D maybe TRBD2 (7 bases). V lost 1 base and J lost 3, with 11 bases in between. The CDR3 runs 15 residues. The germline gives CDR1 SGHNT, CDR2 YENEEA. The CDR3 DNA reads TGTGCCAGCAGCTTAGGAGGGGGGGTGACAGATACGCAGTATTTT. Its translation is CASSLGGGVTDTQYF.

The chain joins TRBV7-2 to TRBJ2-7; 8 bases are shared with TRBD2. The CDR3 covers 17 residues. Germline lookup yields CDR1 SGHTA and CDR2 FQGNSA. The trim removed 3 bases at V and 4 bases at J, leaving 14 bases unmatched. CDR3 region: CASSFGGGGRSIYEQYF. CDR3 nucleotides: TGTGCCAGCAGCTTTGGAGGAGGCGGGAGGAGCATTTACGAGCAGTACTTC.

This clone was seen more than once but under ten times. This chain joins TRBV19 and TRBJ1-5, with D tentatively TRBD1 (6 bases). The V gene lost 4 bases and the J gene lost 3 bases, with 10 bases spanning the gap. This CDR3 comprises 14 residues. The germline V gene has CDR1 LNHDA and CDR2 SQIVND (reference sequence). Here the CDR3 DNA reads TGTGCCAGTAGTACCGGACAGATCAATCAGCCCCAGCATTTT. Its translation is CASSTGQINQPQHF. Full variable domain (remainder filled in from reference TRBV19 and TRBJ1-5): DGGITQSPKYLFRKEGQNVTLSCEQNLNHDAMYWYRQDPGQGLRLIYYSQIVNDFQKGDIAEGYSVSREKKESFPLTVTSAQKNPTAFYLCASSTGQINQPQHFGDGTRLSIL.

The V gene is TRBV5-6, the J gene TRBJ2-3; D possibly corresponds to TRBD2 (6 bases). The length of the CDR3 is 15 residues. V lost 0 bases and J 3 bases, leaving 11 bases between the germline ends. Germline loops: CDR1 SGHDT, CDR2 YYEEEE. Written as DNA, the CDR3 is TGTGCCAGCAGCTTGGGTTTAGCGGCTACAGATACGCAGTATTTT. Protein: CASSLGLAATDTQYF. Drawing the rest from reference TRBV5-6 and TRBJ2-3, the complete variable domain is DAGVTQSPTHLIKTRGQQVTLRCSPKSGHDTVSWYQQALGQGPQFIFQYYEEEERQRGNFPDRFSGHQFPNYSSELNVNALLLGDSALYLCASSLGLAATDTQYFGPGTRLTVL.

Ten or more counts support this clone. The J gene is TRBJ2-7, the V gene TRBV25-1; D is uncertain. Germline V gives CDR1 MGHDK, CDR2 SYGVNS. V dropped 6 bases and J dropped 4 bases, with 10 bases sitting between them. The CDR3 has 12 residues. The CDR3 bases are TGTGCCAGCAGGGGAACACCTTACGAGCAGTACTTC. Translating gives CASRGTPYEQYF.

The chain combines TRBV25-1 with TRBJ2-7, with 15 bases matching TRBD2. Germline lookup yields CDR1 MGHDK and CDR2 SYGVNS. The ends lost 6 bases at V and 4 bases at J; junction bases unmatched: 7. CDR3 size: 16 residues. The CDR3 nucleotides read TGTGCCAGCAGCGACGGACTAGCGGGGGGGCCGTACGAGCAGTACTTC. Translation: CASSDGLAGGPYEQYF.

This chain uses TRBV27 with TRBJ2-3, with a tentative D call TRBD2 (6 bases). Trimming shortened V by 6 bases and J by 2 bases, and 9 bases separated the two germline ends. Germline lookup yields CDR1 MNHEY and CDR2 SMNVEV (reference sequence). This CDR3 has 13 amino acids. In DNA, the CDR3 is TGTGCCAGCAGGGAGGGAGTCACAGATACGCAGTATTTT. Residues: CASREGVTDTQYF.

The DNA of the CDR3 is TGTGCCAGTAGTACACCGGGAGCACGTAGCACAGATACGCAGTATTTT. Protein product: CASSTPGARSTDTQYF. V is TRBV19 and J is TRBJ2-3; weak D call: TRBD2 (6 bases). The CDR3 has 16 amino acids. Per germline, CDR1 LNHDA and CDR2 SQIVND (reference sequence). Deletions cut 4 bases from V and 0 bases from J, with 14 bases between.

The chain carries TRBV7-8 and TRBJ2-1, with 7 bases fitting TRBD2. CDR1 and CDR2 from the germline V gene are SGHVS and FQNEAQ. This CDR3 has 15 residues. Unmatched junction bases numbered 8, after V lost 1 base and J lost 8 bases. The DNA for the CDR3 is TGTGCCAGCAGCTTAGTCGGGGGGAATTTCGATGAGCAGTTCTTC. Protein product: CASSLVGGNFDEQFF.

This sequence joins TRBV5-6 and TRBJ2-5; TRBD1 matches at 9 bases. Germline loops: CDR1 SGHDT, CDR2 YYEEEE. The J segment lost 2 bases and the V segment lost 4 bases, leaving 3 bases of the junction unmatched. This CDR3 contains 14 residues. The CDR3 protein is CASSKQGAQETQYF. CDR3 nucleotide sequence: TGTGCCAGCAGCAAACAGGGGGCTCAAGAGACCCAGTACTTC.

V gene TRBV6-1 combines with J gene TRBJ2-7; no reliable D call. CDR1 is MNHNS and CDR2 is SASEGT in the germline V gene. This CDR3 comprises 14 residues. V lost 7 bases and J 2 bases, leaving 15 bases between the germline ends. The CDR3 loop is CASTPVGLPYEQYF. CDR3 nucleotide sequence: TGTGCCAGCACCCCGGTGGGGTTACCCTACGAGCAGTACTTC.

The chain recombines TRBV29-1 with TRBJ2-5; TRBD2 matches at 8 bases. J gave up 7 bases and V 1 base, and 5 bases lay outside the gene matches. Per germline, CDR1 SQVTM and CDR2 ANQGSEA. The CDR3 is 13 residues long. The CDR3 sequence is CSVEAVTSGTQYF. The CDR3 region has the DNA TGCAGCGTTGAAGCCGTCACTAGCGGGACCCAGTACTTC. The full variable domain, with the rest looked up from reference TRBV29-1 and TRBJ2-5, is SAVISQKPSRDICQRGTSLTIQCQVDSQVTMMFWYRQQPGQSLTLIATANQGSEATYESGFVIDKFPISRPNLTFSTLTVSNMSPEDSSIYLCSVEAVTSGTQYFGPGTRLLVL.

This chain links TRBV11-2 with TRBJ2-1; D perhaps matches TRBD2 (6 bases). The V and J ends lost 3 bases and 10 bases respectively, with 22 bases between them. This CDR3 contains 16 residues. The germline V gene encodes CDR1 SGHAT and CDR2 FQNNGV. The DNA for the CDR3 is TGTGCCAGCAGCTTGTACGAGGGAGCGGGCCGAAGGGAGCAGTTCTTC. Its translation: CASSLYEGAGRREQFF.

V gene TRBV7-2 combines with J gene TRBJ2-5; D uncertain. The V gene lost 5 bases and the J gene lost 7 bases, with 8 bases spanning the gap. The CDR3 contains 11 residues. CDR1 is SGHTA and CDR2 is FQGNSA in the germline V gene. DNA for the CDR3: TGTGCCAGCAGCCCAGGATCGACCCAGTACTTC. Protein sequence: CASSPGSTQYF.